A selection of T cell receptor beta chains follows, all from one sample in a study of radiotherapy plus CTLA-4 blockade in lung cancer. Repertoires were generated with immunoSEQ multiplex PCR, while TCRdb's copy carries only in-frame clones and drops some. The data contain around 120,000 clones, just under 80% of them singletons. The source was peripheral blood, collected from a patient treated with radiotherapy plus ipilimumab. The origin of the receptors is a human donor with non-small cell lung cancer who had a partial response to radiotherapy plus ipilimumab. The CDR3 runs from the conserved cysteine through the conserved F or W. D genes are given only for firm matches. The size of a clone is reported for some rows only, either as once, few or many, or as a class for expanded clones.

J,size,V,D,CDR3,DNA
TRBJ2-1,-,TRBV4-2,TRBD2,CASSQEGLAVYNEQFF,TGTGCCAGCAGCCAAGAGGGACTAGCGGTTTACAATGAGCAGTTCTTC
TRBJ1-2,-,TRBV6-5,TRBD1,CASSYRQGAVSQGYTF,TGTGCCAGCAGTTACCGACAGGGGGCGGTGAGTCAAGGCTACACCTTC
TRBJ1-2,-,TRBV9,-,CASSVEGGNYGYTF,TGTGCCAGCAGCGTAGAAGGGGGTAACTATGGCTACACCTTC
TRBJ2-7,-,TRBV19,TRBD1,CASSKRRQGKEYEQYF,TGTGCCAGTAGTAAAAGGCGACAGGGTAAGGAGTACGAGCAGTACTTC
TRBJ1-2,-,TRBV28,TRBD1,CASRTGTGMRGYTF,TGTGCCAGCAGGACCGGGACAGGGATGAGAGGCTACACCTTC
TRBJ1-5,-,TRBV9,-,CASSVVGTPNQPQHF,TGTGCCAGCAGCGTAGTAGGGACTCCAAATCAGCCCCAGCATTTT
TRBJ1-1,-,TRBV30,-,CAWSETANTEAFF,TGTGCCTGGAGTGAGACAGCGAACACTGAAGCTTTCTTT
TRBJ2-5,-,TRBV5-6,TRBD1,CASSLRQGEETQYF,TGTGCCAGCAGCTTGCGACAGGGGGAAGAGACCCAGTACTTC
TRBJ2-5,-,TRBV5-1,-,CASSLAYLQETQYF,TGCGCCAGCAGCTTGGCCTACCTCCAAGAGACCCAGTACTTC
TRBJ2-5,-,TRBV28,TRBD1,CASSSGQHQETQYF,TGTGCCAGCAGTTCGGGACAGCACCAAGAGACCCAGTACTTC
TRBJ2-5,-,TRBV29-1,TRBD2,CSVIIAGVGETQYF,TGCAGCGTTATCATAGCGGGAGTAGGTGAGACCCAGTACTTC
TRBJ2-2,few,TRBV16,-,CASSQLGGSAGELFF,TGTGCCAGCAGCCAATTGGGGGGATCGGCGGGGGAGCTGTTTTTT
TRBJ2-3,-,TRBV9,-,CASSVGGPLGKDTQYF,TGTGCCAGCAGCGTAGGAGGGCCGCTGGGGAAGGATACGCAGTATTTT